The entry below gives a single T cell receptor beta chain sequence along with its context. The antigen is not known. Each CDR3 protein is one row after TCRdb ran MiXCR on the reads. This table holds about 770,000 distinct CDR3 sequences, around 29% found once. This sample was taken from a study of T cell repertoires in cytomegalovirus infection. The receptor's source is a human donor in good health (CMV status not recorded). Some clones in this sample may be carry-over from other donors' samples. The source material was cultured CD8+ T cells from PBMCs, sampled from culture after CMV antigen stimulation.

CDR3 coding DNA: TGTGCCAGCAGCCCTCAAGGGTTGGGGACACCCCTCCACTTT. Its translation: CASSPQGLGTPLHF. The rearrangement joins TRBV7-6 to TRBJ1-6; no clear D gene. CDR1 and CDR2 from the germline V gene are SGHVS and FNYEAQ. The CDR3 extends over 14 amino acids. Trimming pared 5 bases from V and 11 bases from J, leaving 16 bases between.